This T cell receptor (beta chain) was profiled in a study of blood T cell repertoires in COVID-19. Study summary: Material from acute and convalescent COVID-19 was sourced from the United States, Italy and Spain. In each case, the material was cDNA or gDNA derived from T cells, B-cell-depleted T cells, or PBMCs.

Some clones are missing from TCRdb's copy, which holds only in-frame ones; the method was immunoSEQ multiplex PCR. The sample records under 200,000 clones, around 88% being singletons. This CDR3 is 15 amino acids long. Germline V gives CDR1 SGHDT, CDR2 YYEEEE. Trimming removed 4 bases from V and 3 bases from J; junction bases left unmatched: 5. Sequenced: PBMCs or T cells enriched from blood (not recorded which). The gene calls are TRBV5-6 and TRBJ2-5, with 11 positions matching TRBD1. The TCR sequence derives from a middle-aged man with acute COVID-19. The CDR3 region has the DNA TGTGCCAGCAGCATGAGGACAGGGGGCAAAGAGACCCAGTACTTC. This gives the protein CASSMRTGGKETQYF.